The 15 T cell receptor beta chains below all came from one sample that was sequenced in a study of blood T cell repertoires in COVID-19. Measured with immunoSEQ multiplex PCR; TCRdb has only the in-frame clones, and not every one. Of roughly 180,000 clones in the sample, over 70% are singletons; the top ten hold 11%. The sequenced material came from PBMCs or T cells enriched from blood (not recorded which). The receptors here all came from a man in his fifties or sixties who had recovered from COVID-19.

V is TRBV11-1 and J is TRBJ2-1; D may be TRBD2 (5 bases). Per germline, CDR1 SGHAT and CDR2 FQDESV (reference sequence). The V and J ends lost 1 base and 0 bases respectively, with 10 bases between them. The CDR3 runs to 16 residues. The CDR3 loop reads CASSLEGTSSYNEQFF. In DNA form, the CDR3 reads TGTGCCAGCAGCTTAGAGGGCACTAGCTCCTACAATGAGCAGTTCTTC.

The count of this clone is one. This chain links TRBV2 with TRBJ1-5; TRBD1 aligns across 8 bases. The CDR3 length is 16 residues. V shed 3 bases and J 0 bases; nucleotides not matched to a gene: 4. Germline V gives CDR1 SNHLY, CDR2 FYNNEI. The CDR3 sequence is CASSETGVGSNQPQHF. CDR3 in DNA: TGTGCCAGCAGTGAGACAGGGGTGGGTAGCAATCAGCCCCAGCATTTT.

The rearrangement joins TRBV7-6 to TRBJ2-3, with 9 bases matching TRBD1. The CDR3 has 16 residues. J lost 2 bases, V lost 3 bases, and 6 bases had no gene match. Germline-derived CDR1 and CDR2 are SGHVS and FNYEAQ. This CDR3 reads CASSFVGTGYTDTQYF. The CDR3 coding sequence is TGTGCCAGCAGCTTCGTCGGGACAGGGTACACAGATACGCAGTATTTT.

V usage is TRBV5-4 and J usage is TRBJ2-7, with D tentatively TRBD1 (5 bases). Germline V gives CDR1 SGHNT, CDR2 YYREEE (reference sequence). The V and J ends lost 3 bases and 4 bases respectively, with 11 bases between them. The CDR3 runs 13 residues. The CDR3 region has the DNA TGTGCCAGCAGCTCGCCAGGGAAATACGAGCAGTACTTC. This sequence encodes CASSSPGKYEQYF.

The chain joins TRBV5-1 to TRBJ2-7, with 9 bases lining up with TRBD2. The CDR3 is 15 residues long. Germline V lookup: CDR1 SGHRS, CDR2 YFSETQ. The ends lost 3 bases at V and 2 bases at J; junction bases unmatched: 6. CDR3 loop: CASSWAAGGTYEQYF. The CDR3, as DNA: TGCGCCAGCAGCTGGGCAGCGGGGGGAACCTACGAGCAGTACTTC.

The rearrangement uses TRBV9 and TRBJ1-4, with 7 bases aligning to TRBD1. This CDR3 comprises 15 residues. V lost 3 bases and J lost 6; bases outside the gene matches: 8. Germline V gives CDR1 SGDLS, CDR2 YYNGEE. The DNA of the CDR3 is TGTGCCAGCAGCGCCCACGGGACAGTCGATGAAAAACTGTTTTTT. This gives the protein CASSAHGTVDEKLFF.

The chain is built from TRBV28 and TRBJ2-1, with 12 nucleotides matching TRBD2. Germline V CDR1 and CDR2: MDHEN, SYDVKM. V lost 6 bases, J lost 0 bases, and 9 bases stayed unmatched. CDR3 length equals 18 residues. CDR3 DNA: TGTGCCAGCAGACTACGGACTAGCGGGACTCTCTCCTACAATGAGCAGTTCTTC. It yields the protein CASRLRTSGTLSYNEQFF.

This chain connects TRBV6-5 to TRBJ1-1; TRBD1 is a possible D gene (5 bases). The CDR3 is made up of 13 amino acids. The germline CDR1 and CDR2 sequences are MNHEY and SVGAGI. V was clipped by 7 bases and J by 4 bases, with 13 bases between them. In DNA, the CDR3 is TGTGCCAGCACCGTTCAGGGTGGCACTGAAGCTTTCTTT. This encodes CASTVQGGTEAFF.

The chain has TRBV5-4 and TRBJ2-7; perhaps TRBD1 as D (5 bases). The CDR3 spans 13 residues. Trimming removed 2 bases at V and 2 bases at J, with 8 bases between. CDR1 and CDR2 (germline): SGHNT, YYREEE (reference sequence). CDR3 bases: TGTGCCAGCAGCTTAGACAGACCCTACGAGCAGTACTTC. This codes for CASSLDRPYEQYF.

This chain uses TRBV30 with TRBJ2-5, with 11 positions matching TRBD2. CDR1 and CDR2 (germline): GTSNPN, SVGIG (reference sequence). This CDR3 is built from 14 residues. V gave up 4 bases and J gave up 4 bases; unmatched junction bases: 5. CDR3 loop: CAWTSGGLRETQYF. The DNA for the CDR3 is TGTGCCTGGACTAGCGGGGGGTTGCGAGAGACCCAGTACTTC.

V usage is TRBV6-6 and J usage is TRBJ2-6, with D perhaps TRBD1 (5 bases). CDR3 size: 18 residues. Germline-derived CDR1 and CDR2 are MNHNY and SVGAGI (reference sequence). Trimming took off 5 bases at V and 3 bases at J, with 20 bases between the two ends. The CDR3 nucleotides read TGTGCCAGCAGTCCAACGACAGACTGGTTGCGTGGGGCCAACGTCCTGACTTTC. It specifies CASSPTTDWLRGANVLTF.

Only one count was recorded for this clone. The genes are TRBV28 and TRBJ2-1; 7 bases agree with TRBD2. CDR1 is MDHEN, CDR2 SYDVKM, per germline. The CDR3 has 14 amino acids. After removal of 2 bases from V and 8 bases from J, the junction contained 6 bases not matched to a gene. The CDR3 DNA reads TGTGCCAGCAGTTTACTAGCGGTTGTCTATGAGCAGTTCTTC. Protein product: CASSLLAVVYEQFF.

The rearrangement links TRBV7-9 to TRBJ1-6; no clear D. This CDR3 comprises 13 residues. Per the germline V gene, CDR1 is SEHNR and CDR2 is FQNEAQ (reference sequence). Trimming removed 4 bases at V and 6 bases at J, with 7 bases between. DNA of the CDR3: TGTGCCAGCAGCTGGGCGAGTAATTCACCCCTCCACTTT. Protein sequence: CASSWASNSPLHF.

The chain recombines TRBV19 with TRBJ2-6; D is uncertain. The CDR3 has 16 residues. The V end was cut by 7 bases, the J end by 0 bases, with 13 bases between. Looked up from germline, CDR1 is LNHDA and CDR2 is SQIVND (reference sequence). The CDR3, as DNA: TGTGCCAGTAAATCCAATACAGCCTCTGGGGCCAACGTCCTGACTTTC. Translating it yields CASKSNTASGANVLTF.

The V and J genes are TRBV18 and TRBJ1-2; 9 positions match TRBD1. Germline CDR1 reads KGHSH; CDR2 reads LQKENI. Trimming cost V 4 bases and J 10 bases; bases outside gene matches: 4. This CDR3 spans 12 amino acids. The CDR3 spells CASSRQGVDYTF. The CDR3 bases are TGTGCCAGCTCACGACAGGGGGTGGACTACACCTTC.